The sequence of this TCR beta chain was determined in a study of T-cell reconstitution after alpha-beta-depleted transplantation in children. General observations from the study: After one year, T-cell counts and TCRbeta diversity mostly came from new T cells. Where alpha-beta T cells came from about two months after transplant was reportedly several hundred expanded graft clones.

The library targeted TCRbeta and was prepared with unique molecular identifiers. MiXCR, applied by TCRdb to the PCR reads, yields one record per CDR3 protein. The top ten hold 25% to 35% of the sample, which has approximately 1,000,000 distinct CDR3 sequences, about 29% seen once. This clonotype has at least ten counts. As yet, its antigen is unknown. Looked up from germline, CDR1 is SQVTM and CDR2 is ANQGSEA. The CDR3 sequence is 13 residues long. V shed 6 bases and J shed 5 bases, with 17 bases lying between them. Specimen: PBMCs, mostly from graft donor cells, collected 360 days after TCRalphabeta/CD19-depleted stem cell transplant. The clonotype comes from a boy younger than two who had a stem cell transplant for SCID, so the T cells may come from the graft donor. The chain combines TRBV29-1 with TRBJ2-7; D possibly corresponds to TRBD2 (6 bases). CDR3 sequence: CSVVDRRRDEQYF. The CDR3 nucleotides read TGCAGCGTCGTCGACCGGAGGAGGGACGAGCAGTACTTC.